Shown below are 21 T cell receptor beta chains from a single sample sequenced in a study of T cells in tuberculosis. Sequencing used immunoSEQ multiplex PCR; TCRdb keeps in-frame clones, though not all of them. Of 30,000 to 45,000 clones detected, over 90% appear once; the ten largest clones hold roughly 7%. Sequencing used PBMCs. The source is a donor between 10 and 35 years old with latent tuberculosis or without tuberculosis infection.

The rearrangement joins TRBV5-1 to TRBJ1-2; D unresolved. Per the germline V gene, CDR1 is SGHRS and CDR2 is YFSETQ. Trimming shortened V by 0 bases and J by 6 bases, and 9 bases separated the two germline ends. The CDR3 sequence is 13 residues long. The CDR3 region is CASSLALRDGYTF. As DNA, the CDR3 is TGCGCCAGCAGCTTGGCCCTTCGGGATGGCTACACCTTC.

V is TRBV2 and J is TRBJ1-6; TRBD1 matches 10 bases. The germline V gene encodes CDR1 SNHLY and CDR2 FYNNEI. J was trimmed by 5 bases and V by 4 bases; bases with no gene match: 2. The CDR3 has 15 amino acids. The CDR3 reads CASSGTGGDNSPLHF. As DNA, the CDR3 is TGTGCCAGCAGTGGGACAGGGGGGGATAATTCACCCCTCCACTTT.

This chain uses TRBV4-3 with TRBJ2-1; D is uncertain. V was clipped by 3 bases and J by 4 bases, with 10 bases between them. This CDR3 has 14 residues. Germline V gene lookup returns CDR1 LGHNA and CDR2 YSLEER. The DNA for the CDR3 is TGCGCCAGCAGCCAGAGTCGCCCTTACAATGAGCAGTTCTTC. As protein: CASSQSRPYNEQFF.

CDR3 coding DNA: TGTGCCAGCACCTTCCGGGACAGGGAATGGAATGAGCAGTTCTTC. This translates into CASTFRDREWNEQFF. The genes are TRBV25-1 and TRBJ2-1; the match to TRBD1 covers 9 bases. The ends lost 7 bases at V and 7 bases at J; junction bases unmatched: 11. The CDR3 is 15 residues long. Germline CDR1 reads MGHDK; CDR2 reads SYGVNS.

Only a few counts were recorded for this clone. The chain is built from TRBV5-1 and TRBJ1-6; the D gene is possibly TRBD1 (5 bases). The germline gives CDR1 SGHRS, CDR2 YFSETQ. The CDR3 length is 15 residues. V lost 6 bases, J lost 5 bases, and 15 bases lay in between. The DNA for the CDR3 is TGCGCCAGCACCCCCCTGGGGGGGGATAATTCACCCCTCCACTTT. Its protein is CASTPLGGDNSPLHF.

CDR3 loop: CASSFPRGAGNQPQHF. For the CDR3, the DNA is TGTGCCAGCAGTTTTCCCAGGGGAGCTGGCAATCAGCCCCAGCATTTT. The chain joins TRBV28 to TRBJ1-5, with D perhaps TRBD1 (6 bases). Germline CDR1 reads MDHEN; CDR2 reads SYDVKM. The CDR3 totals 16 residues. V lost 3 bases and J 2 bases, leaving 14 bases between the germline ends.

This chain links TRBV2 with TRBJ2-7; maybe TRBD1 (6 bases). This CDR3 has 15 residues. Germline CDR1 reads SNHLY; CDR2 reads FYNNEI. Trimming took off 5 bases at V and 4 bases at J, with 18 bases between the two ends. CDR3 nucleotides: TGTGCCAGCAGTTACGGTCGGACAGAGATTTACGAGCAGTACTTC. This gives the protein CASSYGRTEIYEQYF.

There are a few counts of this clone. The CDR3: CAWSVWQGYEQYF. CDR3 nucleotide sequence: TGTGCCTGGAGTGTTTGGCAGGGGTACGAGCAGTACTTC. The chain carries TRBV30 and TRBJ2-7; a possible D gene is TRBD1 (6 bases). Trimming removed 0 bases at V and 4 bases at J, with 10 bases between. The germline V gene encodes CDR1 GTSNPN and CDR2 SVGIG (reference sequence). The CDR3 runs to 13 residues. Full variable domain (remainder filled in from reference TRBV30 and TRBJ2-7): SQTIHQWPATLVQPVGSPLSLECTVEGTSNPNLYWYRQAAGRGLQLLFYSVGIGQISSEVPQNLSASRPQDRQFILSSKKLLLSDSGFYLCAWSVWQGYEQYFGPGTRLTVT.

This rearrangement joins TRBV27 to TRBJ1-1, with D unresolved. V gave up 3 bases and J gave up 0 bases, with 8 bases separating them. Germline V CDR1 and CDR2: MNHEY, SMNVEV (reference sequence). The CDR3 is 14 amino acids. CDR3 region: CASSLRLMNTEAFF. For the CDR3, the DNA is TGTGCCAGCAGTTTGAGACTCATGAACACTGAAGCTTTCTTT.

The chain carries TRBV6-1 and TRBJ2-2; 9 bases line up with TRBD1. Germline V lookup: CDR1 MNHNS, CDR2 SASEGT. J was trimmed by 5 bases and V by 2 bases; bases with no gene match: 6. The CDR3 runs 16 residues. Here the CDR3 reads CASSESPGQGTGELFF. CDR3 nucleotides: TGTGCCAGCAGTGAAAGTCCAGGACAGGGGACCGGGGAGCTGTTTTTT.

The V gene is TRBV30, the J gene TRBJ2-3, with D tentatively TRBD1 (5 bases). The CDR3 is made up of 13 amino acids. Between the trimmed V and J ends, which lost 4 bases and 5 bases, there was a span of 13 bases. Germline V gene lookup returns CDR1 GTSNPN and CDR2 SVGIG (reference sequence). The CDR3 is CAWTTGQGDTQYF. The DNA of the CDR3 is TGTGCCTGGACAACAGGCCAGGGAGATACGCAGTATTTT.

The sample holds a few counts of this clone. The V call is TRBV4-1, the J call TRBJ1-1, with unresolved D. The CDR3 covers 13 residues. V was cut by 2 bases and J by 7 bases, with 11 bases left in between. Germline V gives CDR1 MGHRA, CDR2 YSYEKL. CDR3 in DNA: TGCGCCAGCAGCCAAATCCCGGGAGGTGAAGCTTTCTTT. It specifies CASSQIPGGEAFF.

The chain is built from TRBV6-1 and TRBJ1-1, with D possibly being TRBD1 (5 bases). Trimming took 4 bases from V and 7 from J, leaving 13 bases between them. Germline CDR1 reads MNHNS; CDR2 reads SASEGT. This CDR3 spans 13 amino acids. The DNA for the CDR3 is TGTGCCAGCAGTGTTTCGGGACTTGATGAAGCTTTCTTT. It codes for CASSVSGLDEAFF.

V usage is TRBV28 and J usage is TRBJ1-2; weak D call: TRBD1 (6 bases). V gave up 4 bases and J gave up 0 bases, with 21 bases separating them. This CDR3 comprises 18 residues. The V gene's germline CDR1 is MDHEN and CDR2 SYDVKM. The DNA for the CDR3 is TGTGCCAGCAGTTGGTCACCCGGGACACCGCAGTCTAACTATGGCTACACCTTC. Translation: CASSWSPGTPQSNYGYTF.

V is TRBV6-1 and J is TRBJ1-3; no definite D call. The CDR3 has 14 residues. Germline loops: CDR1 MNHNS, CDR2 SASEGT. The V and J ends lost 7 bases and 0 bases respectively, with 10 bases between them. The CDR3 sequence: CASTAENSGNTIYF. The CDR3 DNA sequence: TGTGCCAGCACAGCGGAGAACTCTGGAAACACCATATATTTT.

The CDR3 reads CASSVLAGGPSTDTQYF. The CDR3 DNA is TGTGCCAGCAGCGTACTAGCGGGGGGGCCTAGCACAGATACGCAGTATTTT. The gene calls are TRBV9 and TRBJ2-3, with TRBD2 identical over 12 bases. V lost 1 base and J lost 0; bases outside the gene matches: 3. The CDR3 runs 17 residues. The germline V gene has CDR1 SGDLS and CDR2 YYNGEE. Looking up the rest from reference TRBV9 and TRBJ2-3 gives the full variable domain: DSGVTQTPKHLITATGQRVTLRCSPRSGDLSVYWYQQSLDQGLQFLIQYYNGEERAKGNILERFSAQQFPDLHSELNLSSLELGDSALYFCASSVLAGGPSTDTQYFGPGTRLTVL.

The J gene is TRBJ1-2, the V gene TRBV6-5, with no clear D. V shed 0 bases and J shed 8 bases, with 16 bases lying between them. Per the germline V gene, CDR1 is MNHEY and CDR2 is SVGAGI. The CDR3 loop spans 15 amino acids. CDR3 residues: CASSYSEQAPGGYTF. CDR3 sequence (DNA): TGTGCCAGCAGTTACTCGGAGCAGGCCCCGGGGGGCTACACCTTC.

The rearrangement uses TRBV10-3 and TRBJ1-2; D unclear. V lost 0 bases to trimming and J lost 7 bases, with 9 bases between them. Germline values: CDR1 ENHRY, CDR2 SYGVKD. This CDR3 region has 13 residues. The CDR3 DNA follows: TGTGCCATCAGTGAGTCGGGAGGGAGTGGCTACACCTTC. This encodes CAISESGGSGYTF.

The genes are TRBV4-3 and TRBJ2-7, with TRBD2 matching over 10 bases. This CDR3 is 14 amino acids long. Germline trimming cut 4 bases from V and 3 bases from J; bases unmatched to any gene: 3. The germline gives CDR1 LGHNA, CDR2 YSLEER. As DNA, the CDR3 is TGCGCCAGCAGCCTGGGGACTAGCGTCTACGAGCAGTACTTC. Translating gives CASSLGTSVYEQYF.

Only one count was recorded for this clone. The rearrangement joins TRBV27 to TRBJ2-7; the D gene is possibly TRBD1 (6 bases). The ends were cut back, 3 bases at V and 1 base at J, with 13 bases in the middle. Looked up from germline, CDR1 is MNHEY and CDR2 is SMNVEV (reference sequence). CDR3 size: 15 residues. The CDR3 loop is CASSLYRDLSYEQYF. The DNA for the CDR3 is TGTGCCAGCAGTTTGTACAGGGATCTTTCCTACGAGCAGTACTTC.

This clone was recorded once. The chain has TRBV14 and TRBJ2-7; a weak D match, TRBD1 (6 bases). The CDR3 sequence is 16 residues long. Germline CDR1 reads SGHDN; CDR2 reads FVKESK. The germline V and J ends were trimmed by 2 bases and 0 bases, with 14 bases remaining between them. The CDR3 sequence: CASSQLQGFHSYEQYF. CDR3 nucleotide sequence: TGTGCCAGCAGCCAACTACAGGGCTTCCACTCCTACGAGCAGTACTTC.